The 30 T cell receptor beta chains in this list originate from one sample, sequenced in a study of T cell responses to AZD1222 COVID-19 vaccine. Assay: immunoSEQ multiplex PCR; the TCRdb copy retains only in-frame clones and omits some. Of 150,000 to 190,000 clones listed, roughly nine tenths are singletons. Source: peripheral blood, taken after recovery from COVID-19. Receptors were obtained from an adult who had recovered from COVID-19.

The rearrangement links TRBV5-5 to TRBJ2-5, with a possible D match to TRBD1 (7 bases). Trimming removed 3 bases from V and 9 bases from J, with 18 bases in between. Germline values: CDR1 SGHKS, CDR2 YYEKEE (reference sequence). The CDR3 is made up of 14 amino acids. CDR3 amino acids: CASSYLTGTGAQYF. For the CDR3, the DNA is TGTGCCAGCAGCTATCTGACAGGGACTGGGGCCCAGTACTTC.

CDR3 coding DNA: TGTGCCAGCAGCCAAGAGGCGAACACCGGGGAGCTGTTTTTT. It encodes CASSQEANTGELFF. The gene calls are TRBV3-1 (or the pseudogene TRBV3-2) and TRBJ2-2; no definite D call. The V gene's germline CDR1 is LGHDT and CDR2 YNNKEL (reference sequence). V was clipped by 0 bases and J by 0 bases, with 2 bases between them. The CDR3 totals 14 residues.

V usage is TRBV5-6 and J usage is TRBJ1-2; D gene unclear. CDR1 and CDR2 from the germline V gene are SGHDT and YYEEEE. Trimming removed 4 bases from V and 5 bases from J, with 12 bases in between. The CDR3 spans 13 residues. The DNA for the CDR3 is TGTGCCAGCAGCCGCGAGATTTGGTATGGCTACACCTTC. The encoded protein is CASSREIWYGYTF. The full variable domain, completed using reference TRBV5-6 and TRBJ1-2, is DAGVTQSPTHLIKTRGQQVTLRCSPKSGHDTVSWYQQALGQGPQFIFQYYEEEERQRGNFPDRFSGHQFPNYSSELNVNALLLGDSALYLCASSREIWYGYTFGSGTRLTVV.

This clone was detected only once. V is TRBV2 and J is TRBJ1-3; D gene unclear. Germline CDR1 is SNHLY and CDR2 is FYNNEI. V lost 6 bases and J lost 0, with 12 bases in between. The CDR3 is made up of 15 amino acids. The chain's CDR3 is CASRSTPYSGNTIYF. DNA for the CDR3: TGTGCCAGCAGGAGTACACCTTACTCTGGAAACACCATATATTTT.

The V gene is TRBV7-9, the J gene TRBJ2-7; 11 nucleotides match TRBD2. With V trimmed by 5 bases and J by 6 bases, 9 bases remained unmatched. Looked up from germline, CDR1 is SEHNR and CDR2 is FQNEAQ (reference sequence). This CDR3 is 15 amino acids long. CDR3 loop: CASSTTSGAGSEQYF. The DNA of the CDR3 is TGTGCCAGCAGCACGACTAGCGGGGCGGGGAGCGAGCAGTACTTC. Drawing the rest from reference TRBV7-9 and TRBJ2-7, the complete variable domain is DTGVSQNPRHKITKRGQNVTFRCDPISEHNRLYWYRQTLGQGPEFLTYFQNEAQLEKSRLLSDRFSAERPKGSFSTLEIQRTEQGDSAMYLCASSTTSGAGSEQYFGPGTRLTVT.

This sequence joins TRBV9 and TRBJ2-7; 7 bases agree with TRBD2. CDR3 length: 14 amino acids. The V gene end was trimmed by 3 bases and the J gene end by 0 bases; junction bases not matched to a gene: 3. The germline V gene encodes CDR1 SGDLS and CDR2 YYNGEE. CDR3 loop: CASSAGTTSYEQYF. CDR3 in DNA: TGTGCCAGCAGCGCCGGGACTACCTCCTACGAGCAGTACTTC.

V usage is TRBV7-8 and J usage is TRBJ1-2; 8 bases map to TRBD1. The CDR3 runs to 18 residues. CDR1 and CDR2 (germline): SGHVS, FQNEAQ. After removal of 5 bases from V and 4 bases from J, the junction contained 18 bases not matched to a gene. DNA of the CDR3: TGTGCCAGCAGCCCCCCCCCAGGGGGCGGTACCCCTGGCTATGGCTACACCTTC. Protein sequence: CASSPPPGGGTPGYGYTF.

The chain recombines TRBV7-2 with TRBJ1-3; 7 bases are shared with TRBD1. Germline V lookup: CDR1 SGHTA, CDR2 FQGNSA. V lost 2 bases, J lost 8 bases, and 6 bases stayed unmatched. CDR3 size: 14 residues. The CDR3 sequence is CASSLMGQLDTIYF. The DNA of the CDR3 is TGTGCCAGCAGCTTAATGGGACAGTTGGACACCATATATTTT.

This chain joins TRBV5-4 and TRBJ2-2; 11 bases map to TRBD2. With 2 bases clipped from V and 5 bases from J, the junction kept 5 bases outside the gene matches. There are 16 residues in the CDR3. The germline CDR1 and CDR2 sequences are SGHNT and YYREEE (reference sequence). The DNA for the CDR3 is TGTGCCAGCAGCTTACCCCTAGCGGGAGGAACCGGGGAGCTGTTTTTT. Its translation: CASSLPLAGGTGELFF.

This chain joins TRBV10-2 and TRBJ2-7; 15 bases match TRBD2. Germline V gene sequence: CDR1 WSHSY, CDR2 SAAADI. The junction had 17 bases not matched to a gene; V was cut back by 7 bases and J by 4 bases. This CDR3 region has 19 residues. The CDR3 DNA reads TGCGCCAGCACCGAGGGCTGGGCCGGGACTAGCGGGAGGAAGTACGAGCAGTACTTC. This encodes CASTEGWAGTSGRKYEQYF.

CDR3 nucleotide sequence: TGTGCCAGCAGCGAAACGGGTTTCGCAAACACTGAAGCTTTCTTT. This codes for CASSETGFANTEAFF. The chain couples TRBV2 to TRBJ1-1; D not resolved. The germline V gene has CDR1 SNHLY and CDR2 FYNNEI. The CDR3 spans 15 residues. Trimming stripped 6 bases from V and 2 bases from J, with 16 bases between.

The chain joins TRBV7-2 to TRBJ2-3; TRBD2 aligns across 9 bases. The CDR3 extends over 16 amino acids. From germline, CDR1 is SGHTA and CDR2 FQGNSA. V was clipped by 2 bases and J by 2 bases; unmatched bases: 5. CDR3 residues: CASSLRAGGLTDTQYF. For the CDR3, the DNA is TGTGCCAGCAGCTTAAGGGCGGGGGGGCTCACAGATACGCAGTATTTT.

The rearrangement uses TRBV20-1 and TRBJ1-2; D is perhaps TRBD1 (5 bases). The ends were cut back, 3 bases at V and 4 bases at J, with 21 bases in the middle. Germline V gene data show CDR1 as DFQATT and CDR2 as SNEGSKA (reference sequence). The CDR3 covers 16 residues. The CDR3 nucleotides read TGCAGTGCTAGTGAAGGGAGTGTCTCTACAGGCTATGGCTACACCTTC. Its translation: CSASEGSVSTGYGYTF.

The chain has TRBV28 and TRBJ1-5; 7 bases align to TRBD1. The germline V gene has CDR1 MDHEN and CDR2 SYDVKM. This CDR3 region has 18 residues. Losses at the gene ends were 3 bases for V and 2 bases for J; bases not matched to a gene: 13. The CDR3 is CASSFQPTGQVGNQPQHF. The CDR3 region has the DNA TGTGCCAGCAGTTTTCAACCCACCGGACAGGTTGGCAATCAGCCCCAGCATTTT.

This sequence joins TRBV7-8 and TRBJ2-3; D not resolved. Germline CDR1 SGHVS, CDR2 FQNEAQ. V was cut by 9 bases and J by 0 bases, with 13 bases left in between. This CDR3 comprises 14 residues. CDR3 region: CASRPPSSTDTQYF. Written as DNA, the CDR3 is TGTGCCAGTAGACCACCCTCTAGCACAGATACGCAGTATTTT. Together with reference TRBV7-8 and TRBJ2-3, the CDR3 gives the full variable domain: GAGVSQSPRYKVAKRGQDVALRCDPISGHVSLFWYQQALGQGPEFLTYFQNEAQLDKSGLPSDRFFAERPEGSVSTLKIQRTQQEDSAVYLCASRPPSSTDTQYFGPGTRLTVL.

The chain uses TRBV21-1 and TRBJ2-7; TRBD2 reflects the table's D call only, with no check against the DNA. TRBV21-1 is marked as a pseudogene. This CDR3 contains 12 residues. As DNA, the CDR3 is TGTGCCAGCAGCCACTCCTCCTACGAGCAGTACTTC. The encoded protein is CASSHSSYEQYF.

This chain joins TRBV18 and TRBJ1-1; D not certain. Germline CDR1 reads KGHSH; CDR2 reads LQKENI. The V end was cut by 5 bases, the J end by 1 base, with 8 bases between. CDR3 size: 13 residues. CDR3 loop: CASSISWNTEAFF. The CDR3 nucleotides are TGTGCCAGCTCAATCTCCTGGAACACTGAAGCTTTCTTT.

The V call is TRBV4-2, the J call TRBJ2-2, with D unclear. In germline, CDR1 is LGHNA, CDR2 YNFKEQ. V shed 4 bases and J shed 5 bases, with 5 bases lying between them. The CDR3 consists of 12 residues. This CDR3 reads CASSPHTGELFF. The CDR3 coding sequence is TGTGCCAGCAGCCCCCATACCGGGGAGCTGTTTTTT.

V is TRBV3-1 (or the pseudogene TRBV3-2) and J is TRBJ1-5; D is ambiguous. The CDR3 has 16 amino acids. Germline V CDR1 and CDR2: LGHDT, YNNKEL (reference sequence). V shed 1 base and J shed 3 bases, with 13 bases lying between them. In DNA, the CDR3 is TGTGCCAGCAGCCAAGGAGGCCCATCGGACAATCAGCCCCAGCATTTT. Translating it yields CASSQGGPSDNQPQHF.

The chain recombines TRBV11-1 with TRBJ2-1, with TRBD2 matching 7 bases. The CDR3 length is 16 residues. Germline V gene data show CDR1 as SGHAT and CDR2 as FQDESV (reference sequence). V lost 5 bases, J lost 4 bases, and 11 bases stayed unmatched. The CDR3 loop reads CASSKGAGASYNEQFF. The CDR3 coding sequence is TGTGCCAGCAGCAAAGGGGCGGGAGCATCATACAATGAGCAGTTCTTC.

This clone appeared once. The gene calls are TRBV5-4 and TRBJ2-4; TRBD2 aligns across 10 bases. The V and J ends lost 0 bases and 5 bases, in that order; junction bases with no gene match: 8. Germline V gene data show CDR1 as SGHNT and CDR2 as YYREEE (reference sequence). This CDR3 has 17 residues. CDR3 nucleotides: TGTGCCAGCAGCTTGGCGGGGCTAGCGGGAGTCGAAAACATTCAGTACTTC. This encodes CASSLAGLAGVENIQYF.

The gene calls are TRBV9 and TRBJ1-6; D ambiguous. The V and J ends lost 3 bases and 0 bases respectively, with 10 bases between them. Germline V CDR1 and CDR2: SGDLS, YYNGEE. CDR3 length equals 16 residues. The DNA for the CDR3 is TGTGCCAGCAGCGCACGAGTCAGCTCCTATAATTCACCCCTCCACTTT. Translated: CASSARVSSYNSPLHF.

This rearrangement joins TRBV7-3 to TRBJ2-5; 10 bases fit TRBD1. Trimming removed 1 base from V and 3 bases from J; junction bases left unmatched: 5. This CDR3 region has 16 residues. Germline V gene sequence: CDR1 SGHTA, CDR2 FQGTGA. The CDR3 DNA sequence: TGTGCCAGCAGCTTAAGGGGGACAGGGGCGAAAGAGACCCAGTACTTC. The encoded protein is CASSLRGTGAKETQYF.

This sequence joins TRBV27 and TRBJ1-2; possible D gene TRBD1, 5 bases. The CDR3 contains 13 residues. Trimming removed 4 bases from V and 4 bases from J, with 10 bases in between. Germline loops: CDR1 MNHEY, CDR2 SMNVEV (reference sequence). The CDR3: CASSYGGGYGYTF. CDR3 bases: TGTGCCAGCAGTTACGGGGGTGGCTATGGCTACACCTTC.

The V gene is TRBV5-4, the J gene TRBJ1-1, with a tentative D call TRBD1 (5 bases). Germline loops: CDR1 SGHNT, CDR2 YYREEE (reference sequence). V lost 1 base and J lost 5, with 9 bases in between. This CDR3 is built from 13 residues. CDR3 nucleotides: TGTGCCAGCAGCTTGATCGGGGGAACTGAAGCTTTCTTT. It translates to CASSLIGGTEAFF.

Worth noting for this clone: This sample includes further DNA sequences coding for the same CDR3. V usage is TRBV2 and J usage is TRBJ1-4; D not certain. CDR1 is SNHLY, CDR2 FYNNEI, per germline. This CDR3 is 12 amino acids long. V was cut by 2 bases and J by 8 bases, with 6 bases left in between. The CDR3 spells CASSELGEKLFF. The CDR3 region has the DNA TGTGCCAGCAGTGAATTAGGGGAAAAACTGTTTTTT.

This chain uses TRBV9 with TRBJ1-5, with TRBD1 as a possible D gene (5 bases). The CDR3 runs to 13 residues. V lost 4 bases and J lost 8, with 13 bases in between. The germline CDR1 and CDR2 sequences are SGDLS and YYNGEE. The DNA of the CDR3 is TGTGCCAGCAGCCCCCGTATGGGGGAGCCCCAGCATTTT. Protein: CASSPRMGEPQHF.

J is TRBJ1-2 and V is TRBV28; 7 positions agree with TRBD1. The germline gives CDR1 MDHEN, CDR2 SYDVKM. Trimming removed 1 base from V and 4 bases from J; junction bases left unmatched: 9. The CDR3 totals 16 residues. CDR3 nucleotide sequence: TGTGCCAGCAGTTTATTCTCGAGAAACAGGGGCTATGGCTACACCTTC. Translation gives CASSLFSRNRGYGYTF.

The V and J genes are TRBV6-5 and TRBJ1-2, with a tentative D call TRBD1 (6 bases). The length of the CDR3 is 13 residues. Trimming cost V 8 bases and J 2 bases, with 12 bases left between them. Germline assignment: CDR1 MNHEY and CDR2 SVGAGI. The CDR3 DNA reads TGTGCCAGCGGAAAAGGACAGAACTATGGCTACACCTTC. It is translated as CASGKGQNYGYTF.

This chain's CDR3 is CASSLPTGLWSPNYGYTF. The CDR3 bases are TGTGCCAGCAGTTTGCCAACAGGGCTTTGGTCACCTAACTATGGCTACACCTTC. The chain links TRBV28 to TRBJ1-2; D might be TRBD1 (6 bases). The V and J ends lost 3 bases and 0 bases respectively, with 20 bases between them. Per germline, CDR1 MDHEN and CDR2 SYDVKM. This CDR3 region has 18 residues.